These 14 T cell receptor beta chains came from one sample sequenced in a study of metastatic and nonmetastatic thyroid tumors. No patient received treatment before thyroid surgery. TCRdb called clones again from the PCR reads with MiXCR. The sample contains 13,000 or so clones, almost 30% of which appear only once. The sample consisted of blood. The receptors originated from a female donor with papillary thyroid cancer or a benign thyroid nodule (not recorded which). Some clones in this sample may be carry-over from other donors' samples.

DNA of the CDR3: TGCAGTGCTAGAGGGCTGGCCGGGACCTTACGCTACGAGCAGTACTTC. Translating it yields CSARGLAGTLRYEQYF. V is TRBV20-1 and J is TRBJ2-7, with D perhaps TRBD1 or TRBD2 (5 bases each). The length of the CDR3 is 16 residues. Germline values: CDR1 DFQATT, CDR2 SNEGSKA (reference sequence). Trimming took 1 base from V and 3 from J, leaving 19 bases between them.

Sample share makes this clone medium-sized. The chain employs TRBV12-3 or TRBV12-4 and TRBJ1-4, with 9 nucleotides matching TRBD1. V trimming: 5 bases; J trimming: 12 bases; junction bases outside the gene matches: 10. The CDR3 consists of 14 residues. The CDR3 loop is CASSPGTGRGELFF. CDR3 bases: TGTGCCAGCAGTCCTGGGACAGGGAGGGGGGAACTGTTTTTT.

By share of the sample, this clone is medium-sized (0.01 to 0.1%). The chain recombines TRBV14 with TRBJ1-5; the match to TRBD1 covers 7 bases. With 3 bases clipped from V and 5 bases from J, the junction kept 10 bases outside the gene matches. The CDR3 covers 16 residues. The germline CDR1 and CDR2 sequences are SGHDN and FVKESK. This CDR3 reads CASSHASQGIDQPQHF. The CDR3 DNA sequence: TGTGCCAGCAGCCACGCCTCACAGGGGATTGATCAGCCCCAGCATTTT. Variable domain in full (rest from reference TRBV14 and TRBJ1-5): EAGVTQFPSHSVIEKGQTVTLRCDPISGHDNLYWYRRVMGKEIKFLLHFVKESKQDESGMPNNRFLAERTGGTYSTLKVQPAELEDSGVYFCASSHASQGIDQPQHFGDGTRLSIL.

This clone was observed at least ten times. The chain couples TRBV5-4 to TRBJ2-1; TRBD1 matches 7 bases. The CDR3 length is 13 residues. V shed 7 bases and J 2 bases; nucleotides not matched to a gene: 3. The germline CDR1 and CDR2 sequences are SGHNT and YYREEE (reference sequence). CDR3 loop: CASSTGPYNEQFF. As DNA, the CDR3 is TGTGCCAGCTCGACAGGGCCCTACAATGAGCAGTTCTTC. Together with reference TRBV5-4 and TRBJ2-1, the CDR3 gives the full variable domain: ETGVTQSPTHLIKTRGQQVTLRCSSQSGHNTVSWYQQALGQGPQFIFQYYREEENGRGNFPPRFSGLQFPNYSSELNVNALELDDSALYLCASSTGPYNEQFFGPGTRLTVL.

The chain couples TRBV4-3 to TRBJ2-7, with D tentatively TRBD1 (6 bases). Germline V gene lookup returns CDR1 LGHNA and CDR2 YSLEER. This CDR3 is 16 amino acids long. The germline V and J ends were trimmed by 0 bases and 4 bases, with 16 bases remaining between them. The CDR3 region is CASSQDYGQHSYEQYF. DNA of the CDR3: TGCGCCAGCAGCCAAGATTATGGACAGCACTCTTACGAGCAGTACTTC.

This clone was counted ten times or more. The gene calls are TRBV7-9 and TRBJ2-1; 9 bases match TRBD1. CDR1 and CDR2 from the germline V gene are SEHNR and FQNEAQ (reference sequence). The length of the CDR3 is 15 residues. After removal of 2 bases from V and 7 bases from J, the junction contained 6 bases not matched to a gene. CDR3 loop: CASSLSRTGENEQFF. For the CDR3, the DNA is TGTGCCAGCAGCTTATCAAGGACAGGGGAGAATGAGCAGTTCTTC.

About this clone: This is likely a read error, given that the CDR3 carries no conserved phenylalanine or tryptophan at its end. The DNA is omitted, as the CDR3 cannot be located on it reliably, and the CDR3 follows TCRdb's listing. The chain has TRBV7-2 and TRBJ2-2; the table's D call, TRBD1, has no DNA check behind it. Including both end residues, the CDR3 is 10 amino acids long. Looked up from germline, CDR1 is SGHTA and CDR2 is FQGNSA. CDR3 sequence: CASSPHPEGT.

Within the sample, this clone is medium-sized. This chain joins TRBV9 and TRBJ1-3; D gene unclear. The CDR3 spans 14 residues. Trimming shortened V by 3 bases and J by 4 bases, and 11 bases separated the two germline ends. The germline CDR1 and CDR2 sequences are SGDLS and YYNGEE. CDR3 in amino acids: CASSGGWAGNTIYF. CDR3 nucleotides: TGTGCCAGCAGCGGGGGATGGGCGGGAAACACCATATATTTT.

The chain uses TRBV28 and TRBJ1-1, with TRBD1 matching 7 bases. Germline CDR1 reads MDHEN; CDR2 reads SYDVKM. J gave up 5 bases and V 5 bases, and 8 bases lay outside the gene matches. The CDR3 totals 14 residues. The CDR3 DNA reads TGTGCCAGCAGTCTTAACAGGGGAGTAACTGAAGCTTTCTTT. Translating gives CASSLNRGVTEAFF. The whole variable domain, remainder taken from reference TRBV28 and TRBJ1-1, is DVKVTQSSRYLVKRTGEKVFLECVQDMDHENMFWYRQDPGLGLRLIYFSYDVKMKEKGDIPEGYSVSREKKERFSLILESASTNQTSMYLCASSLNRGVTEAFFGQGTRLTVV.

This clone was seen at least ten times. Other DNA variants within this sample encode the same CDR3. This sequence joins TRBV7-6 and TRBJ2-1; possibly TRBD1 or TRBD2 for D (5 bases each). V was cut by 5 bases and J by 1 base, with 18 bases left in between. This CDR3 region has 17 residues. Germline CDR1 is SGHVS and CDR2 is FNYEAQ. The CDR3 DNA follows: TGTGCCAGCAGCACGACCGGGACCCTGGGGTCCTACAATGAGCAGTTCTTC. Its protein product is CASSTTGTLGSYNEQFF.

There are many counts of this clone. V usage is TRBV5-6 and J usage is TRBJ1-1; maybe TRBD1 (5 bases). V was cut by 2 bases and J by 6 bases, with 17 bases left in between. Germline V gene data show CDR1 as SGHDT and CDR2 as YYEEEE. The CDR3 covers 15 residues. CDR3: CASSFLEGQGPEAFF. The CDR3 bases are TGTGCCAGCAGCTTTTTAGAGGGGCAGGGTCCTGAAGCTTTCTTT.

The chain is built from TRBV2 and TRBJ2-7; a weak D match, TRBD1 (5 bases). This CDR3 contains 18 residues. Germline loops: CDR1 SNHLY, CDR2 FYNNEI. V was shortened by 8 bases and J by 2 bases, with 28 bases between the two germline ends. The CDR3 DNA is TGTGCCAGCTCTCTACCCGTGCTAGGGGAAAGAGGAACCTACGAGCAGTACTTC. Translation gives CASSLPVLGERGTYEQYF.

This clone was picked up many times. The V gene is TRBV10-3, the J gene TRBJ2-7; 7 bases fit TRBD2. The germline V gene encodes CDR1 ENHRY and CDR2 SYGVKD. The CDR3 covers 13 residues. V was pared by 11 bases and J by 3 bases, with 10 bases of the junction left unmatched. This CDR3 is CAVRGLINYEQYF. The DNA of the CDR3 is TGTGCCGTCCGGGGACTAATAAACTACGAGCAGTACTTC.

This clone is judged medium-sized. The genes are TRBV9 and TRBJ2-3; no firm D call. This CDR3 is built from 16 residues. V was shortened by 0 bases and J by 0 bases, with 11 bases between the two germline ends. In germline, CDR1 is SGDLS, CDR2 YYNGEE. CDR3 residues: CASSVDWTVSTDTQYF. CDR3 nucleotide sequence: TGTGCCAGCAGCGTAGACTGGACGGTGAGCACAGATACGCAGTATTTT.